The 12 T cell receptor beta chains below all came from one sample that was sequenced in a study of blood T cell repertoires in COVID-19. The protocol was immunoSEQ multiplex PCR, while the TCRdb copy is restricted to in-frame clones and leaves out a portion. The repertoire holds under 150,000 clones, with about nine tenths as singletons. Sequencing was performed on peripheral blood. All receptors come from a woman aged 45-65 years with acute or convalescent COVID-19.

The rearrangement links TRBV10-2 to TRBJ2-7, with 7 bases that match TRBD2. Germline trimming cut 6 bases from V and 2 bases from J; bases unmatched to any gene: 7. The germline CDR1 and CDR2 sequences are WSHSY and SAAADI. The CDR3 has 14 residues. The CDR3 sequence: CASRSSGSTYEQYF. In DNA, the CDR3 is TGCGCCAGCAGATCTAGCGGCAGTACCTACGAGCAGTACTTC.

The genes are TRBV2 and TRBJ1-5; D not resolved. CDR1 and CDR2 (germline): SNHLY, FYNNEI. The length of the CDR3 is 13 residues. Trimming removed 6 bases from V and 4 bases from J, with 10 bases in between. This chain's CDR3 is CASRSDGNQPQHF. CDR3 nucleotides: TGTGCCAGCAGGAGTGACGGGAATCAGCCCCAGCATTTT.

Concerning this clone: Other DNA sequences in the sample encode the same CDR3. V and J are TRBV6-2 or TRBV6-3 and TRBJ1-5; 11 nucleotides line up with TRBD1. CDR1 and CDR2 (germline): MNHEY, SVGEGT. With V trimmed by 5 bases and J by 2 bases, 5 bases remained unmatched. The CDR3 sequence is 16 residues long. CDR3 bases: TGTGCCAGCAGTGCGGGACAGGGGGGAGGCAATCAGCCCCAGCATTTT. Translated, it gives CASSAGQGGGNQPQHF.

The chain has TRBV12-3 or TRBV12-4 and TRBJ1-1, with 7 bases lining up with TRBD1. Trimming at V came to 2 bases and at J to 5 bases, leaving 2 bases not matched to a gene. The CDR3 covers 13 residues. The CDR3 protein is CASSLRGQTEAFF. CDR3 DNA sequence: TGTGCCAGCAGTTTAAGGGGGCAGACTGAAGCTTTCTTT.

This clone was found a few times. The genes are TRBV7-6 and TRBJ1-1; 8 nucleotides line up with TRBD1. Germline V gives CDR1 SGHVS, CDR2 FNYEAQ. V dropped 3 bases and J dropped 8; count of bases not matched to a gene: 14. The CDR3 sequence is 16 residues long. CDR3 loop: CASSLQTGTGLTEAFF. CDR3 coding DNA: TGTGCCAGCAGCTTGCAAACCGGGACAGGTTTGACGGAAGCTTTCTTT.

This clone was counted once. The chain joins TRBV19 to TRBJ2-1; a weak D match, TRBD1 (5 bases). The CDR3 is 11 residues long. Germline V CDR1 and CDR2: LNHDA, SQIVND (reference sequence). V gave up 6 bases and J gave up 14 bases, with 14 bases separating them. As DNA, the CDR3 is TGTGCCAGTAGCCGGGCAGGGCAAAAGTTCTTC. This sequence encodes CASSRAGQKFF.

The CDR3: CASSTLRVLNTGELFF. As DNA, the CDR3 is TGTGCCAGTAGTACCCTCAGGGTTTTGAACACCGGGGAGCTGTTTTTT. This chain connects TRBV19 to TRBJ2-2; TRBD1 is a possible D gene (5 bases). V lost 4 bases and J lost 1, with 13 bases in between. The CDR3 totals 16 residues. Germline loops: CDR1 LNHDA, CDR2 SQIVND (reference sequence).

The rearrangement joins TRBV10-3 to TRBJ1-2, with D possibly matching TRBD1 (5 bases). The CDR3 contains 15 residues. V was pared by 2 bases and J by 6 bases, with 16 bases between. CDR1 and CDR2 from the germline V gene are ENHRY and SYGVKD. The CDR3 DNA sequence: TGTGCCATCAGTGAGATTGTCGGGGGGAGGAATGGCTACACCTTC. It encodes CAISEIVGGRNGYTF.

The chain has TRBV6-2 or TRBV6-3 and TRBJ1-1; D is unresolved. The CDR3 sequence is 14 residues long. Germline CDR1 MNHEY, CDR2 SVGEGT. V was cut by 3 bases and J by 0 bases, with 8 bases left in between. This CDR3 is CASSYAGMNTEAFF. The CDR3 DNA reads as TGTGCCAGCAGTTATGCAGGTATGAACACTGAAGCTTTCTTT.

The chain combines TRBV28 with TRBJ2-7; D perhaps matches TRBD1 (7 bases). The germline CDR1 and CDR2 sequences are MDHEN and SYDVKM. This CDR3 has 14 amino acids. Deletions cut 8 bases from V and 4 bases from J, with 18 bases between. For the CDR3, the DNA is TGTGCCAGCTCCTTAGGAGGGGGCATGTACGAGCAGTACTTC. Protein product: CASSLGGGMYEQYF.

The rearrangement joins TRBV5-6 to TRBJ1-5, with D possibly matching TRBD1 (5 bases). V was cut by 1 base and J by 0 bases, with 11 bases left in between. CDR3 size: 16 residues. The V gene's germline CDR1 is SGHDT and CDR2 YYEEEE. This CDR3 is CASSLNRGISNQPQHF. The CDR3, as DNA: TGTGCCAGCAGCTTGAACCGGGGGATTAGCAATCAGCCCCAGCATTTT.

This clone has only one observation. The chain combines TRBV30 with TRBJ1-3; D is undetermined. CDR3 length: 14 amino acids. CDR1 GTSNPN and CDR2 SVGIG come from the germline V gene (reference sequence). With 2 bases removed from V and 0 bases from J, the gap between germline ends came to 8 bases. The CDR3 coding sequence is TGTGCCTGGAGTTTAACAATCTCTGGAAACACCATATATTTT. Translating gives CAWSLTISGNTIYF. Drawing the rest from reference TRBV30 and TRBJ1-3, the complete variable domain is SQTIHQWPATLVQPVGSPLSLECTVEGTSNPNLYWYRQAAGRGLQLLFYSVGIGQISSEVPQNLSASRPQDRQFILSSKKLLLSDSGFYLCAWSLTISGNTIYFGEGSWLTVV.